These T cell receptor beta chains were read from a single sample in a study of T cell responses to AZD1222 COVID-19 vaccine. Clones were read by immunoSEQ multiplex PCR, and TCRdb kept only the in-frame ones, dropping some. The table lists around 120,000 clones, 85% to 90% of them singletons. Sequenced here: peripheral blood, sampled on day 0 of AZD1222 vaccination. The receptors stem from an adult in good health. The CDR3 runs from the conserved cysteine through the conserved F or W. The D gene is left open where the match is weak. Clone size is stated in some rows and not others, as once, few, many or a class when expanded.

j_call clone_size v_call d_call cdr3_aa cdr3_nt
TRBJ2-1 NA TRBV6-6 NA CASRSTLGSYNEQFF TGTGCCAGCAGGTCCACCCTAGGCTCCTACAATGAGCAGTTCTTC
TRBJ2-7 NA TRBV18 NA CASSPGATYEQYF TGTGCCAGCTCACCCGGGGCAACCTACGAGCAGTACTTC
TRBJ2-1 NA TRBV19 TRBD2 CATRGGAMTSGRLNEQFF TGTGCCACCCGTGGGGGGGCGATGACTAGCGGGAGGCTTAATGAGCAGTTCTTC
TRBJ2-5 once TRBV10-3 NA CAISEGSQETQYF TGTGCCATCAGTGAGGGCAGCCAAGAGACCCAGTACTTC
TRBJ1-2 NA TRBV2 NA CASSEGTATSYGYTF TGTGCCAGCAGTGAAGGGACGGCAACTTCCTATGGCTACACCTTC
TRBJ1-1 NA TRBV29-1 TRBD1 CSAVGQGGSEAFF TGCAGCGCCGTCGGACAGGGCGGGTCTGAAGCTTTCTTT
TRBJ2-7 NA TRBV5-1 TRBD2 CASSYSGSEQYF TGCGCCAGCAGCTATAGCGGGAGCGAGCAGTACTTC
TRBJ2-1 NA TRBV6-5 TRBD1 CASRRQGAPQNEQFF TGTGCCAGCAGACGACAGGGGGCGCCGCAGAATGAGCAGTTCTTC
TRBJ2-1 NA TRBV7-9 TRBD2 CASGSYLADNEQFF TGTGCCAGCGGCTCCTATCTAGCGGACAATGAGCAGTTCTTC
TRBJ1-1 NA TRBV7-9 NA CASSPHRLQGVLTEAFF TGTGCCAGCAGCCCACACCGCCTACAGGGAGTCCTAACTGAAGCTTTCTTT